These 20 T cell receptor beta chains came from one sample sequenced in a study of CD8 T cells in ankylosing spondylitis. TCRdb re-called the 5' RACE reads with MiXCR, one entry per CDR3 protein. Among 130,000 or so distinct CDR3 sequences listed, over 10% were seen once. The source material was blood, either unsorted or a sorted T cell fraction (not recorded which). Receptors originate from a female donor with ankylosing spondylitis or in good health (not recorded which).

This clonotype was counted ten times or more. The chain joins TRBV5-1 to TRBJ2-3, with 9 bases lining up with TRBD2. The CDR3 contains 14 residues. CDR1 and CDR2 (germline): SGHRS, YFSETQ. The ends lost 4 bases at V and 4 bases at J; junction bases unmatched: 4. For the CDR3, the DNA is TGCGCCAGCAGCGTGCGGGGGGGCCCAGATACGCAGTATTTT. Its protein is CASSVRGGPDTQYF.

This clonotype was observed a handful of times. The CDR3 coding sequence is TGTGCCATCAGGCCGGACGCACAATATGGCTACACCTTC. It encodes CAIRPDAQYGYTF. V usage is TRBV10-3 and J usage is TRBJ1-2; D not resolved. Germline V lookup: CDR1 ENHRY, CDR2 SYGVKD. The CDR3 has 13 residues. The V gene lost 6 bases and the J gene lost 5 bases, with 13 bases spanning the gap.

There are many counts of this clonotype. The genes are TRBV5-2 and TRBJ2-3; the D segment call TRBD2 is taken from the table without a DNA check. TRBV5-2 is annotated as a pseudogene. The CDR3 is 16 residues long. CDR3 protein: CASNPGLAGGIDTQYF. The CDR3 DNA is TGTGCCAGCAACCCAGGACTAGCGGGAGGCATAGATACGCAGTATTTT.

This clonotype was detected ten times or more. This chain joins TRBV19 and TRBJ1-3, with TRBD1 matching 10 bases. CDR3 length: 14 amino acids. V lost 7 bases and J lost 5; bases outside the gene matches: 5. Germline V lookup: CDR1 LNHDA, CDR2 SQIVND (reference sequence). For the CDR3, the DNA is TGTGCCAGTATGAGGGACAGGGGACGAAACACCATATATTTT. Translating it yields CASMRDRGRNTIYF.

This clonotype was observed a few times. A single base separates this from a much larger clone, so it may be a read error. The CDR3 nucleotides read TGCAGTGCCCCACAGGGGGCAGGGGGCGACACCTTC. Its protein product is CSAPQGAGGDTF. The chain uses TRBV20-1 and TRBJ1-2; 9 nucleotides line up with TRBD1. CDR1 and CDR2 from the germline V gene are DFQATT and SNEGSKA (reference sequence). After removal of 6 bases from V and 12 bases from J, the junction contained 11 bases not matched to a gene. This CDR3 comprises 12 residues.

This clonotype was found many times. The rearrangement joins TRBV20-1 to TRBJ2-1; 14 bases agree with TRBD2. The CDR3 has 15 residues. Germline V CDR1 and CDR2: DFQATT, SNEGSKA (reference sequence). V dropped 6 bases and J dropped 12; count of bases not matched to a gene: 13. CDR3 in DNA: TGCAGTGCGAGCTTTCCGGGACTAGCGGGGGACAGGCAGTTCTTC. Translation gives CSASFPGLAGDRQFF.

This clonotype came up many times. This chain connects TRBV27 to TRBJ1-1, with a tentative D call TRBD1 (5 bases). The CDR3 has 11 amino acids. Germline CDR1 and CDR2: MNHEY and SMNVEV (reference sequence). Deletions cut 5 bases from V and 8 bases from J, with 9 bases between. Here the CDR3 reads CASSRGGEAFF. Written as DNA, the CDR3 is TGTGCCAGCAGTCGGGGGGGAGAAGCTTTCTTT.

The sample holds many counts of this clonotype. V is TRBV10-2 and J is TRBJ2-5; no clear D. V lost 1 base and J 0 bases, leaving 6 bases between the germline ends. Germline lookup yields CDR1 WSHSY and CDR2 SAAADI. This CDR3 comprises 14 residues. CDR3 in DNA: TGCGCCAGCAGTGAGTATGGGTACCAAGAGACCCAGTACTTC. Residues: CASSEYGYQETQYF.

This clonotype was recorded many times. This chain connects TRBV30 to TRBJ2-5; 8 bases are shared with TRBD1. The V segment lost 5 bases and the J segment 5 bases; nucleotides outside the gene matches: 7. The germline V gene encodes CDR1 GTSNPN and CDR2 SVGIG (reference sequence). This CDR3 spans 13 amino acids. The CDR3 sequence is CAWETGGSETQYF. For the CDR3, the DNA is TGTGCCTGGGAAACAGGGGGAAGTGAGACCCAGTACTTC. Using reference TRBV30 and TRBJ2-5 for the parts outside the CDR3, the full variable domain is SQTIHQWPATLVQPVGSPLSLECTVEGTSNPNLYWYRQAAGRGLQLLFYSVGIGQISSEVPQNLSASRPQDRQFILSSKKLLLSDSGFYLCAWETGGSETQYFGPGTRLLVL.

This clonotype has just a few counts. V is TRBV20-1 and J is TRBJ2-7; TRBD2 matches 9 bases. This CDR3 has 14 amino acids. Looked up from germline, CDR1 is DFQATT and CDR2 is SNEGSKA (reference sequence). Trimming cost V 5 bases and J 0 bases; bases outside gene matches: 5. This CDR3 reads CSALGTSFSYEQYF. In DNA, the CDR3 is TGCAGTGCTTTAGGGACTAGCTTCTCCTACGAGCAGTACTTC.

This clonotype was seen many times. DNA of the CDR3: TGTGCCAGCAGTTACTCGGAGGGGTATTGGGATTCACCCCTCCACTTT. Translation: CASSYSEGYWDSPLHF. The chain links TRBV6-5 to TRBJ1-6; tentatively, D is TRBD1 (5 bases). V was cut by 0 bases and J by 8 bases, with 14 bases left in between. CDR1 is MNHEY and CDR2 is SVGAGI in the germline V gene. The CDR3 totals 16 residues.

This clonotype was picked up a small number of times. The junction does not match germline at one end; this may be a read error. This chain links TRBV10-3 with TRBJ2-6; D may be TRBD1 (6 bases). From germline, CDR1 is ENHRY and CDR2 SYGVKD. This CDR3 is built from 17 residues. The CDR3 loop reads CAISEGGLTSVANVLTF. For the CDR3, the DNA is TGTGCCATCAGTGAGGGGGGCCTAACCTCTGTGGCCAACGTCCTGACTTTC.

This clonotype was seen repeatedly, ten times or more. The V gene is TRBV5-1, the J gene TRBJ1-4; TRBD1 matches at 8 bases. CDR1 and CDR2 (germline): SGHRS, YFSETQ. After removal of 2 bases from V and 8 bases from J, the junction contained 5 bases not matched to a gene. CDR3 length: 14 amino acids. The CDR3 reads CASSFSGGEEKLFF. The CDR3 coding sequence is TGCGCCAGCAGCTTTTCAGGGGGCGAGGAAAAACTGTTTTTT.

This clonotype was recorded many times. The chain has TRBV5-1 and TRBJ2-1; D remains ambiguous. This CDR3 is 16 amino acids long. V lost 4 bases and J 0 bases, leaving 14 bases between the germline ends. CDR1 SGHRS and CDR2 YFSETQ come from the germline V gene. CDR3 sequence reads: CASSPSPQSSYNEQFF. The CDR3 bases are TGCGCCAGCAGCCCCTCTCCACAGAGCTCCTACAATGAGCAGTTCTTC.

The chain recombines TRBV10-1 with TRBJ2-1, with 13 positions matching TRBD2. Germline V lookup: CDR1 WNHNN, CDR2 SYGVQD (reference sequence). CDR3 length equals 15 residues. V gave up 5 bases and J gave up 9 bases; unmatched junction bases: 7. CDR3 nucleotides: TGCGCCAGCAGTAAACTAGCGGGAGGGGGAGGTGAGCAGTTCTTC. Protein sequence: CASSKLAGGGGEQFF.

This clonotype was observed at least ten times. CDR3 amino acids: CASSFVQPQHF. In DNA form, the CDR3 reads TGCGCCAGCAGCTTTGTTCAGCCCCAGCATTTT. The rearrangement uses TRBV5-1 and TRBJ1-5; D gene unclear. Germline loops: CDR1 SGHRS, CDR2 YFSETQ. This CDR3 has 11 residues. Trimming stripped 2 bases from V and 6 bases from J, with 3 bases between.

This clonotype was recorded at least ten times. V gene TRBV11-1 combines with J gene TRBJ2-5, with 13 bases aligning to TRBD2. Germline CDR1 reads SGHAT; CDR2 reads FQDESV (reference sequence). With 6 bases clipped from V and 3 bases from J, the junction kept 4 bases outside the gene matches. This CDR3 has 15 amino acids. The CDR3 protein is CASRPGLAGEETQYF. In DNA form, the CDR3 reads TGTGCCAGCAGGCCTGGACTAGCGGGGGAAGAGACCCAGTACTTC.

This clonotype has a count of ten or more. This chain connects TRBV20-1 to TRBJ2-1; 7 bases align to TRBD2. The CDR3 sequence is 14 residues long. V lost 4 bases and J lost 2; bases outside the gene matches: 5. The germline gives CDR1 DFQATT, CDR2 SNEGSKA (reference sequence). CDR3 sequence: CSAKSSGPYNEQFF. The DNA for the CDR3 is TGCAGTGCTAAAAGTAGCGGGCCCTACAATGAGCAGTTCTTC.

This clonotype has ten or more counts. The rearrangement links TRBV29-1 to TRBJ2-1; perhaps TRBD2 as D (5 bases). Looked up from germline, CDR1 is SQVTM and CDR2 is ANQGSEA. The germline V and J ends were trimmed by 7 bases and 7 bases, with 8 bases remaining between them. CDR3 length: 10 amino acids. CDR3 DNA sequence: TGCAGCGCCCAGCGGAATGAGCAGTTCTTC. This gives the protein CSAQRNEQFF.

This clonotype has at least ten counts. The V and J genes are TRBV4-2 and TRBJ1-6, with D unclear. CDR1 is LGHNA, CDR2 YNFKEQ, per germline. The CDR3 has 14 residues. Trimming stripped 1 base from V and 11 bases from J, with 12 bases between. CDR3 loop: CASSQAAGSTPLHF. DNA for the CDR3: TGTGCCAGCAGCCAAGCGGCAGGATCGACACCCCTCCACTTT.